This T cell receptor (beta chain) was obtained from a study of T cell repertoires in cytomegalovirus infection (dated by TCRdb to about 2019). Describing the broader study: Recently identified HLA-C-restricted CMV epitopes, whose presentation resists viral immunomodulation, were targeted by peptide stimulations together with well-studied HLA-B-restricted epitopes. The HLA type of each donor mattered for the analysis, because public TCR beta signatures pointed to carriage of CMV infection along with the matching HLA type. Study-wide findings and limitations: In the ex vivo response, HLA-C-restricted CMV-specific TCR beta clonotypes were dominant, and in two of eight donors the single most frequent clonotype came from this HLA-C-restricted group. Cumulative frequency of public TCR beta family members discriminated carriers of CMV infection plus the relevant HLA type in this cohort and an independent roughly 320-donor cohort.

TCRdb lists the instrument as Illumina HiSeq 1500. Using fastp trimming at Q25 and MiXCR clonotype assembly, TCRdb reanalyzed the public sequencing data and kept in-frame beta chains. Each record represents a unique CDR3 protein, reported with the most common genes and DNA among its rows. Counted in this sample were 110,000 to 150,000 distinct CDR3 sequences; about 31% of them appeared once. Roughly 47% of the sample comes from the top ten. The CDR3 covers 16 residues, taking in both the cysteine and the phenylalanine. Only the CDR3 region is kept as DNA, spanning 48 bases read in frame from base 1. V is pared back by 1 base and J by 2 bases, with 11 bases lying between the germline termini. The CDR1 and CDR2 encoded by the germline V gene (reference sequence) are MNHNY and SVGAGI. This clonotype was picked up a small number of times. Its binding antigen is unknown. No base quality information exists; no much larger clone differs at one position.

What the treatment or condition label conveys for this sample: in vitro stimulation with specific CMV peptide epitopes to enrich CMV-specific T cells. The clonotype originates from a human donor in good health (CMV status not recorded). Some clones in this sample may be carry-over from other donors' samples. In this chain, TRBV6-6 is recombined with TRBJ1-4; perhaps TRBD1 is the D gene, with 6 bases matching. Sample: CD8+ T cells from cultured PBMCs, taken from culture after CMV antigen stimulation. The DNA sequence is TGTGCCAGCAGTTACTTGGCAGGGGATACTAATGAAAAACTGTTTTTT. Its product reads: CASSYLAGDTNEKLFF.